These 32 T cell receptor beta chains came from one sample sequenced in a study of cytomegalovirus exposure and HLA in healthy donors. PCR involved 60 Vbeta and 13 Jbeta primers. Method: immunoSEQ multiplex PCR; TCRdb's copy keeps in-frame clones and lacks some. Of 150,000 to 200,000 clones detected, about 70% appear once; the ten largest clones hold about 3%. Sequencing was carried out using PBMCs. The receptors come from a male donor in good health and CMV-seronegative.

The genes are TRBV4-1 and TRBJ2-5; 7 bases agree with TRBD1. The DNA end is more similar to TRBJ2-7, so the J call may be wrong. CDR1 MGHRA and CDR2 YSYEKL come from the germline V gene. The CDR3 is 15 amino acids. CDR3 coding DNA: TGCGCCAGCAGCCAAGCTTCGACAGGGATCTACGAGCAGTACTTC. As protein: CASSQASTGIYEQYF.

This clone came up a few times. The V call is TRBV14, the J call TRBJ2-5; D is possibly TRBD1 (6 bases). CDR3 length equals 13 residues. CDR1 and CDR2 from the germline V gene are SGHDN and FVKESK. Between the trimmed V and J ends, which lost 3 bases and 4 bases, there was a span of 9 bases. The CDR3 protein is CASSQGTLETQYF. The CDR3, as DNA: TGTGCCAGCAGCCAGGGGACACTAGAGACCCAGTACTTC.

V usage is TRBV29-1 and J usage is TRBJ2-3, with D possibly being TRBD1 (6 bases). In germline, CDR1 is SQVTM, CDR2 ANQGSEA. Trimming left V 4 bases short and J 5 bases short, with 13 bases between. There are 13 residues in the CDR3. The CDR3 DNA follows: TGCAGCGTTGGGGGGCTGGGGAAAGATACGCAGTATTTT. Residues: CSVGGLGKDTQYF.

The rearrangement links TRBV28 to TRBJ1-2, with a weak D call TRBD1 (6 bases). Germline CDR1 is MDHEN and CDR2 is SYDVKM. The CDR3 loop spans 13 amino acids. The V end lost 4 bases, the J end lost 4 bases, and 10 bases lay between the germline ends. The CDR3 nucleotides are TGTGCCAGCAGTTACAGGGTCCCCTATGGCTACACCTTC. It translates to CASSYRVPYGYTF.

This clone was observed a handful of times. The V call is TRBV2, the J call TRBJ2-7; D perhaps matches TRBD1 (6 bases). V lost 6 bases, J lost 3 bases, and 33 bases lay in between. Per the germline V gene, CDR1 is SNHLY and CDR2 is FYNNEI. The CDR3 sequence is 20 residues long. The CDR3 coding sequence is TGTGCCAGCAGCGCGGCCGGGACAACTACCTTTTTGGCCCGACTCTACGAGCAGTACTTC. Translation: CASSAAGTTTFLARLYEQYF.

The chain has TRBV7-6 and TRBJ2-2; 10 bases map to TRBD1. V dropped 1 base and J dropped 4; count of bases not matched to a gene: 6. The length of the CDR3 is 17 residues. CDR1 SGHVS and CDR2 FNYEAQ come from the germline V gene. The CDR3 region has the DNA TGTGCCAGCAGCTTAGGGGGGACAGGGGCTCCCACCGGGGAGCTGTTTTTT. Translated: CASSLGGTGAPTGELFF. The full variable domain, completed using reference TRBV7-6 and TRBJ2-2, is GAGVSQSPRYKVTKRGQDVALRCDPISGHVSLYWYRQALGQGPEFLTYFNYEAQQDKSGLPNDRFSAERPEGSISTLTIQRTEQRDSAMYRCASSLGGTGAPTGELFFGEGSRLTVL.

In this sample, this clone turned up once. This rearrangement joins TRBV16 to TRBJ1-1, with D possibly TRBD1 on 6 matching bases. V lost 5 bases and J lost 2, with 21 bases in between. The CDR3 is made up of 17 amino acids. Germline V gene sequence: CDR1 KGHSY, CDR2 FQNENV. The CDR3 DNA reads as TGTGCCAGCAGCGCAATAATCGGGGGGGCGAGTAACACTGAAGCTTTCTTT. Translating it yields CASSAIIGGASNTEAFF. Full variable domain (missing parts from reference TRBV16 and TRBJ1-1): GEEVAQTPKHLVRGEGQKAKLYCAPIKGHSYVFWYQQVLKNEFKFLISFQNENVFDETGMPKERFSAKCLPNSPCSLEIQATKLEDSAVYFCASSAIIGGASNTEAFFGQGTRLTVV.

This sequence joins TRBV2 and TRBJ1-6; no definite D call. Germline lookup yields CDR1 SNHLY and CDR2 FYNNEI. V was cut by 5 bases and J by 11 bases, with 19 bases left in between. This CDR3 is 15 amino acids long. The CDR3 bases are TGTGCCAGCAGTCTCAACCTGGGGAGGCGGGCACCCCTCCACTTT. It specifies CASSLNLGRRAPLHF.

The chain carries TRBV28 and TRBJ2-4, with no clear D. The CDR3 runs to 14 residues. V lost 3 bases and J 0 bases, leaving 6 bases between the germline ends. Looked up from germline, CDR1 is MDHEN and CDR2 is SYDVKM. The CDR3 sequence: CASSFQLAKNIQYF. The CDR3 region has the DNA TGTGCCAGCAGTTTTCAGTTAGCCAAAAACATTCAGTACTTC.

The V call is TRBV6-1, the J call TRBJ1-2, with D maybe TRBD1 (5 bases). CDR3 length: 14 amino acids. V was shortened by 5 bases and J by 7 bases, with 17 bases between the two germline ends. Germline loops: CDR1 MNHNS, CDR2 SASEGT. In DNA, the CDR3 is TGTGCCAGCAGTCCCCAAGACAGCTCCCGTGGCTACACCTTC. Its translation: CASSPQDSSRGYTF.

The genes are TRBV25-1 and TRBJ2-2; TRBD2 is a possible D gene (5 bases). CDR1 and CDR2 from the germline V gene are MGHDK and SYGVNS. The CDR3 has 13 residues. V shed 5 bases and J shed 6 bases, with 10 bases lying between them. In DNA, the CDR3 is TGTGCCAGCAGTACGGGGAGTGCCGGGGAGCTGTTTTTT. Translating gives CASSTGSAGELFF. The full variable domain, in which reference TRBV25-1 and TRBJ2-2 provide the parts outside the CDR3, is EADIYQTPRYLVIGTGKKITLECSQTMGHDKMYWYQQDPGMELHLIHYSYGVNSTEKGDLSSESTVSRIRTEHFPLTLESARPSHTSQYLCASSTGSAGELFFGEGSRLTVL.

The chain carries TRBV7-2 and TRBJ1-1; maybe TRBD1 (5 bases). V lost 5 bases and J 3 bases, leaving 10 bases between the germline ends. The CDR3 is 13 residues long. Germline V CDR1 and CDR2: SGHTA, FQGNSA. CDR3 bases: TGTGCCAGCAGCCAGACAGTGGACACTGAAGCTTTCTTT. As protein: CASSQTVDTEAFF. Supplemented by reference TRBV7-2 and TRBJ1-1, the full variable domain reads GAGVSQSPSNKVTEKGKDVELRCDPISGHTALYWYRQSLGQGLEFLIYFQGNSAPDKSGLPSDRFSAERTGGSVSTLTIQRTQQEDSAVYLCASSQTVDTEAFFGQGTRLTVV.

V usage is TRBV28 and J usage is TRBJ1-2; 8 bases fit TRBD1. Germline assignment: CDR1 MDHEN and CDR2 SYDVKM. V lost 7 bases to trimming and J lost 4 bases; unmatched junction nucleotides: 5. CDR3 length: 13 residues. In nucleotides, the CDR3 is TGTGCCAGCACCCAGGACAGGGCCTATGGCTACACCTTC. Translation gives CASTQDRAYGYTF.

This clone was seen only a few times. Other DNA sequences within the sample encode an identical CDR3. The gene calls are TRBV5-4 and TRBJ2-7; 7 bases agree with TRBD2. J lost 1 base, V lost 4 bases, and 5 bases had no gene match. Germline V gene sequence: CDR1 SGHNT, CDR2 YYREEE (reference sequence). This CDR3 is built from 14 residues. The DNA for the CDR3 is TGTGCCAGCAGCAGGGGACTATTTTCCTACGAGCAGTACTTC. Protein: CASSRGLFSYEQYF.

This clone was detected a few times. This chain's CDR3 is CASSVGGEVSEQYF. Here the CDR3 DNA reads TGTGCCAGCAGCGTAGGAGGGGAGGTTAGCGAGCAGTACTTC. The V gene is TRBV9, the J gene TRBJ2-7, with a tentative D call TRBD2 (6 bases). Between the trimmed V and J ends, which lost 0 bases and 6 bases, there was a span of 13 bases. CDR3 length: 14 residues. The germline V gene has CDR1 SGDLS and CDR2 YYNGEE. The whole variable domain, remainder taken from reference TRBV9 and TRBJ2-7, is DSGVTQTPKHLITATGQRVTLRCSPRSGDLSVYWYQQSLDQGLQFLIQYYNGEERAKGNILERFSAQQFPDLHSELNLSSLELGDSALYFCASSVGGEVSEQYFGPGTRLTVT.

The DNA for the CDR3 is TGTGCCAGCAGTTTTGCAGGGATGAGGGAGACCCAGTACTTC. Residues: CASSFAGMRETQYF. The chain couples TRBV28 to TRBJ2-5, with D possibly being TRBD1 (5 bases). Germline V gene lookup returns CDR1 MDHEN and CDR2 SYDVKM. The length of the CDR3 is 14 residues. Deletions cut 3 bases from V and 5 bases from J, with 13 bases between.

V and J are TRBV4-3 and TRBJ1-5, with unresolved D. Trimming stripped 0 bases from V and 3 bases from J, with 9 bases between. The germline V gene has CDR1 LGHNA and CDR2 YSLEER. The CDR3 has 15 amino acids. The CDR3 sequence is CASSQDRSLNQPQHF. The CDR3 DNA reads as TGCGCCAGCAGCCAAGACAGGTCTCTCAATCAGCCCCAGCATTTT.

CDR3 in amino acids: CASLSRDRANTNYGYTF. CDR3 bases: TGTGCCAGTCTCTCCCGGGACAGGGCTAATACTAACTATGGCTACACCTTC. V usage is TRBV13 and J usage is TRBJ1-2; TRBD1 aligns across 9 bases. J lost 0 bases, V lost 9 bases, and 14 bases had no gene match. CDR1 is PRHDT, CDR2 FYEKMQ, per germline (reference sequence). The CDR3 spans 17 residues.

The rearrangement links TRBV5-5 to TRBJ2-7, with 7 bases fitting TRBD1. The CDR3 loop spans 13 amino acids. Germline trimming cut 6 bases from V and 3 bases from J; bases unmatched to any gene: 6. Germline-derived CDR1 and CDR2 are SGHKS and YYEKEE (reference sequence). This CDR3 reads CASTQGDRYEQYF. CDR3 in DNA: TGTGCCAGCACTCAGGGGGATCGCTACGAGCAGTACTTC.

Details on this clone: This same CDR3 is encoded by further DNA sequences in the sample. The chain combines TRBV9 with TRBJ2-1; a weak D match, TRBD2 (5 bases). The ends were cut back, 0 bases at V and 0 bases at J, with 10 bases in the middle. CDR1 and CDR2 from the germline V gene are SGDLS and YYNGEE. The length of the CDR3 is 16 residues. CDR3 sequence reads: CASSVVGGSSYNEQFF. DNA of the CDR3: TGTGCCAGCAGCGTAGTTGGAGGAAGCTCCTACAATGAGCAGTTCTTC.

This clone was counted only a few times. V gene TRBV6-4 combines with J gene TRBJ1-1; 12 nucleotides agree with TRBD1. The CDR3 spans 18 residues. The ends lost 6 bases at V and 0 bases at J; junction bases unmatched: 11. The germline CDR1 and CDR2 sequences are MRHNA and SNTAGT. The CDR3 DNA is TGTGCCAGCAGACCACTACGGGACAGGGGGCGGGTGAACACTGAAGCTTTCTTT. It specifies CASRPLRDRGRVNTEAFF.

The chain combines TRBV7-6 with TRBJ2-7; 9 bases match TRBD2. The germline V gene encodes CDR1 SGHVS and CDR2 FNYEAQ. The trim removed 1 base at V and 3 bases at J, leaving 7 bases unmatched. CDR3 size: 16 residues. In DNA form, the CDR3 reads TGTGCCAGCAGCTTAGTGGCGGGGGGGCCAAGCTACGAGCAGTACTTC. Protein: CASSLVAGGPSYEQYF.

The rearrangement joins TRBV4-3 to TRBJ2-7; D is perhaps TRBD1 (6 bases). The V end lost 0 bases, the J end lost 10 bases, and 13 bases lay between the germline ends. Germline V gene data show CDR1 as LGHNA and CDR2 as YSLEER. This CDR3 is 13 amino acids long. CDR3 region: CASSQDRAGVQYF. The CDR3 nucleotides are TGCGCCAGCAGCCAAGATCGGGCAGGGGTACAGTACTTC.

V gene TRBV7-6 combines with J gene TRBJ1-2; 7 bases fit TRBD1. In germline, CDR1 is SGHVS, CDR2 FNYEAQ. This CDR3 region has 13 residues. V trimming: 3 bases; J trimming: 4 bases; junction bases outside the gene matches: 2. The CDR3 DNA reads TGTGCCAGCAGCTTGGGACAGAGCTATGGCTACACCTTC. Translating gives CASSLGQSYGYTF.

The chain links TRBV6-5 to TRBJ2-1, with 9 bases aligning to TRBD1. V trimming: 6 bases; J trimming: 6 bases; junction bases outside the gene matches: 9. This CDR3 region has 15 residues. Germline values: CDR1 MNHEY, CDR2 SVGAGI. DNA for the CDR3: TGTGCCAGCAGCCGCCGGGACAGGGTTGTCAATGAGCAGTTCTTC. It codes for CASSRRDRVVNEQFF.

This sequence joins TRBV7-2 and TRBJ1-6, with D possibly matching TRBD1 (6 bases). CDR3 length equals 14 residues. The V and J ends lost 5 bases and 10 bases respectively, with 15 bases between them. The germline CDR1 and CDR2 sequences are SGHTA and FQGNSA. The CDR3 DNA reads TGTGCCAGCAGCCCACAGGGAGCGAAGTCACCCCTCCACTTT. It specifies CASSPQGAKSPLHF.

This clone appeared a few times. This chain links TRBV6-4 with TRBJ2-3; 11 bases fit TRBD2. Germline CDR1 MRHNA, CDR2 SNTAGT. Trimming cost V 3 bases and J 1 base; bases outside gene matches: 0. This CDR3 comprises 15 residues. Here the CDR3 reads CASSETSGGTDTQYF. CDR3 DNA sequence: TGTGCCAGCAGTGAGACTAGCGGGGGCACAGATACGCAGTATTTT.

The V call is TRBV6-5, the J call TRBJ1-2, with D tentatively TRBD1 (6 bases). The CDR3 is 15 residues long. V lost 2 bases and J lost 2, with 12 bases in between. Germline V lookup: CDR1 MNHEY, CDR2 SVGAGI. This CDR3 reads CASSYMGARNYGYTF. The CDR3 bases are TGTGCCAGCAGTTACATGGGGGCCCGAAACTATGGCTACACCTTC.

The V and J genes are TRBV4-1 and TRBJ2-7; D possibly corresponds to TRBD1 (5 bases). This CDR3 is 15 amino acids long. Trimming cost V 4 bases and J 0 bases, with 13 bases left between them. Germline CDR1 and CDR2: MGHRA and YSYEKL. The CDR3 coding sequence is TGCGCCAGCAGCCCTAACCGACAGACCTCCTACGAGCAGTACTTC. Protein product: CASSPNRQTSYEQYF.

The chain is built from TRBV5-6 and TRBJ2-7; the D gene is possibly TRBD2 (6 bases). CDR3 length equals 14 residues. Germline V gives CDR1 SGHDT, CDR2 YYEEEE. V was clipped by 0 bases and J by 10 bases, with 17 bases between them. The DNA of the CDR3 is TGTGCCAGCAGCTTGGCCTCTGGACCTAGCGATCAGTACTTC. This encodes CASSLASGPSDQYF.

Details on this clone: A junction boundary mismatches the germline segment, possibly from a read error. Other DNA sequences from this sample encode an identical CDR3 as well. The chain employs TRBV29-1 and TRBJ1-1, with no clear D. CDR3 size: 14 residues. From germline, CDR1 is SQVTM and CDR2 ANQGSEA. The CDR3: CSVSLSTRNTEAFF. CDR3 in DNA: TGCAGCGTAAGCCTTTCGACAAGGAACACTGAGGCTTTCTTT.

The chain links TRBV10-2 to TRBJ1-3; D call uncertain. The V gene lost 7 bases and the J gene lost 0 bases, with 10 bases spanning the gap. Germline V gives CDR1 WSHSY, CDR2 SAAADI. The CDR3 has 14 amino acids. The chain's CDR3 is CASMAGTSGNTIYF. The CDR3 DNA follows: TGCGCCAGCATGGCAGGAACCTCTGGAAACACCATATATTTT.